This T cell receptor (beta chain) was sequenced in a study of technical replicates of blood from a few donors. The sample holds a few counts of this clone. The V and J ends lost 0 bases and 0 bases respectively, with 12 bases between them. The CDR3 extends over 18 amino acids. Germline CDR1 and CDR2: SGHAT and FQNNGV. The method was immunoSEQ multiplex PCR; TCRdb's version includes in-frame clones alone and lacks a portion of them. The data contain 75,000 to 95,000 clones, approximately 94% of them singletons. Specimen: T cells isolated from PBMCs. The chain is built from TRBV11-2 and TRBJ2-6; TRBD1 might be the D (6 bases). The sequence was obtained from a human donor in good health. CDR3 sequence (DNA): TGTGCCAGCAGCTTAGATAGGGGGTACCTCTCTGGGGCCAACGTCCTGACTTTC. Translated: CASSLDRGYLSGANVLTF.